This T cell receptor (beta chain) was identified during a study of blood T cell repertoires in COVID-19. Across the study: PBMCs, B-cell-depleted T cells, or T cells provided the cDNA or gDNA that made up the material.

The CDR3 spans 14 residues. Germline values: CDR1 ENHRY, CDR2 SYGVKD. The V and J ends lost 10 bases and 7 bases, in that order; junction bases with no gene match: 15. Produced via immunoSEQ multiplex PCR; TCRdb's table is partial and in-frame only. The sample consists of about 160,000 clones, about nine tenths of them appearing once. This receptor was obtained from a woman aged 60-75 years with active or convalescent COVID-19. This chain connects TRBV10-3 to TRBJ1-1, with 7 bases lining up with TRBD1. The sequenced sample consisted of peripheral blood. DNA for the CDR3: TGTGCCACCTCTAAATCTGACAGGGTAGGTGAAGCTTTCTTT. This gives the protein CATSKSDRVGEAFF.